This T cell receptor (beta chain) was sequenced in a study of T cell responses to AZD1222 COVID-19 vaccine. Points from the study as a whole: Repertoires were collected only later (after the peak T cell response had occurred). Donors were largely white British and mainly female; clonal diversity was possibly underestimated. Reports say nearly half of spike-specific TCRs go after unmutated variant regions.

Turning to this clone: Its target is unknown.

Measured with immunoSEQ multiplex PCR; TCRdb has only the in-frame clones, and not every one. Among about 140,000 clones listed, around 90% were seen once. The CDR3 length is 15 residues. Trimming shortened V by 1 base and J by 7 bases, and 13 bases separated the two germline ends. Germline-derived CDR1 and CDR2 are LNHDA and SQIVND (reference sequence). The clonotype comes from an adult who received the AZD1222 COVID-19 vaccine. The V call is TRBV19, the J call TRBJ1-4, with a weak D call TRBD1 (5 bases). The sequencing here drew on peripheral blood, taken 28 days after the second AZD1222 dose. The CDR3 region has the DNA TGTGCCAGTAGTATAGCCGGGACCCAAGGTGAAAAACTGTTTTTT. Protein: CASSIAGTQGEKLFF.